Described below is a single T cell receptor (delta chain) sequence and its context. Its antigen is undetermined. A read error is likely here: a far larger clone is one base away. Other DNA variants within this sample encode the same CDR3. Bulk repertoires came from Vgamma9/Vdelta2+ or Vdelta2-negative gammadelta T cells flow-sorted from PBMC. This record comes from a study of γδ T cells in repeated Plasmodium falciparum infection. About the study: Sampling occurred at baseline, pre-infection for selected infections, and 21 days post-infection.

General observations from the study: Malian children's Vdelta2-negative repertoires appeared more expanded and less diverse than Australians'. In Vdelta2-negative, largely Vdelta1+, gammadelta repertoires, repeated controlled infections appeared to drive clonal selection waves.

TRG and TRD sequences were obtained from every sorted gammadelta sample. TCRdb fed the multiplex PCR reads to CATT. The sample shows tens of thousands of delta-chain clones, 1.6% of them seen only once. In germline, CDR1 is TSWWSYY, CDR2 QGS. The CDR3 runs 21 residues. The ends were cut back, 3 bases at V and 0 bases at J, with 29 bases in the middle. The sequence was collected from a pool of human donors (malaria-infected and uninfected, not separated). This chain uses TRDV1 with TRDJ1, with D possibly called TRDD2 or TRDD3 (8 bases each). TCRdb offers no J gene call, so here the DNA was matched to germline to obtain one. Sample: gamma-delta T cells from blood. For the CDR3, the DNA is TGTGCTCTTGGGGAGGTCTTCCTACGATTCTGGGGGAAGCTGTACACCGATAAACTCATCTTT. Its translation: CALGEVFLRFWGKLYTDKLIF.